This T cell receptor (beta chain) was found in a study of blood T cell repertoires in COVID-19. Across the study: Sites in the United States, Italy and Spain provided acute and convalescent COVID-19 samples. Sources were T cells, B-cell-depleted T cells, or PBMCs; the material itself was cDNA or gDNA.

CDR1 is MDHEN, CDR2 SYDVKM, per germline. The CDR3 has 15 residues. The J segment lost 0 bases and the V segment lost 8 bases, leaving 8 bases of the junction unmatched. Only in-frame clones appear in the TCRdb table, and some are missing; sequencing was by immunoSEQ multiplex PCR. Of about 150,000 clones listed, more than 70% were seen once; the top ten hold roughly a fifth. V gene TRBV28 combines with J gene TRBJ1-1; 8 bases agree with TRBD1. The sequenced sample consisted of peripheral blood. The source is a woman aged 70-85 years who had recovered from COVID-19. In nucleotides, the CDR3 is TGTGCCAGCCCCCCCCAGGGGGCGATGAACACTGAAGCTTTCTTT. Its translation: CASPPQGAMNTEAFF.